These T cell receptor beta chains were read from a single sample in a study of tumor-infiltrating lymphocytes in primary liver carcinoma. TCRdb fed the multiplex PCR reads into MiXCR, producing one record per CDR3 protein. Here the sample spans tens of thousands of distinct CDR3 sequences, over 60% being singletons. The specimen was liver tumor tissue from sampling region 1. These receptors were taken from a man between 35 and 55 years old with primary liver carcinoma and hepatitis B virus infection. CDR3s include the opening cysteine and the closing phenylalanine or tryptophan. Fields, in order: clone size, V gene, J gene, D gene, CDR3 protein, CDR3 DNA. D genes are given only for firm matches. A row's size may be missing; if present it is once, few, many or a size class.

abundance: NA; v_gene: TRBV4-2; j_gene: TRBJ2-7; d_gene: NA; CDR3aa: CASSHLLSYEQYF; CDR3nt: TGTGCCAGCAGCCATCTCCTGTCCTACGAGCAGTACTTC
abundance: NA; v_gene: TRBV29-1; j_gene: TRBJ2-3; d_gene: NA; CDR3aa: CSVEDTSTDTQYF; CDR3nt: TGCAGCGTTGAAGATACTAGTACAGATACGCAGTATTTT
abundance: few; v_gene: TRBV2; j_gene: TRBJ2-3; d_gene: NA; CDR3aa: CASSEGGDKDTQYF; CDR3nt: TGTGCCAGCAGTGAAGGGGGGGACAAAGATACGCAGTATTTT
abundance: NA; v_gene: TRBV4-1; j_gene: TRBJ1-5; d_gene: NA; CDR3aa: CASNQEIAGWQPQHF; CDR3nt: TGCGCCAGCAACCAAGAAATCGCAGGGTGGCAGCCCCAGCATTTT
abundance: NA; v_gene: TRBV7-8; j_gene: TRBJ2-2; d_gene: TRBD1; CDR3aa: CASSPGTVNTGELFF; CDR3nt: TGTGCCAGCAGCCCAGGGACAGTAAACACCGGGGAGCTGTTTTTT
abundance: many; v_gene: TRBV10-3; j_gene: TRBJ1-4; d_gene: TRBD1; CDR3aa: CAISESNRGQANEKLFF; CDR3nt: TGTGCCATCAGTGAGTCGAACAGGGGGCAAGCTAATGAAAAACTGTTTTTT
abundance: NA; v_gene: TRBV12-3/TRBV12-4; j_gene: TRBJ2-1; d_gene: TRBD1; CDR3aa: CASSPTGTDDNEQCF; CDR3nt: TGCGCCAGCAGCCCCACCGGGACAGATGACAATGAGCAGTGCTTC
abundance: NA; v_gene: TRBV7-9; j_gene: TRBJ2-3; d_gene: NA; CDR3aa: CPSCLAGGITDTQYF; CDR3nt: TGTCCCAGCTGCTTAGCCGGCGGTATCACAGATACGCAGTATTTT
abundance: few; v_gene: TRBV11-2; j_gene: TRBJ2-3; d_gene: NA; CDR3aa: CASSPGPPSDTQYF; CDR3nt: TGTGCCAGCAGCCCGGGCCCTCCGTCAGATACACAGTATTTT
abundance: NA; v_gene: TRBV29-1; j_gene: TRBJ1-2; d_gene: NA; CDR3aa: CSLVGTGGAAYGYTF; CDR3nt: TGCAGCCTAGTCGGGACTGGGGGCGCTGCCTATGGCTACACCTTC
abundance: NA; v_gene: TRBV29-1; j_gene: TRBJ2-5; d_gene: TRBD2; CDR3aa: CRAGLAGGRGETQYF; CDR3nt: TGCAGAGCAGGACTAGCGGGGGGACGGGGTGAGACCCAGTACTTC
abundance: medium-sized; v_gene: TRBV11-2; j_gene: TRBJ2-3; d_gene: NA; CDR3aa: CASSPPGGRGTDTQYF; CDR3nt: TGTGCCAGCAGCCCGCCGGGGGGCAGGGGCACAGATACGCAGTATTTT
abundance: NA; v_gene: TRBV6-5; j_gene: TRBJ2-1; d_gene: NA; CDR3aa: CASRPFPEGSIGFF; CDR3nt: TGTGCCAGCAGACCCTTTCCAGAAGGCTCAATTGGGTTCTTC
abundance: NA; v_gene: TRBV6-6; j_gene: TRBJ1-5; d_gene: NA; CDR3aa: CVSSYRAEYSNQPQHF; CDR3nt: TGTGTCAGCAGTTACAGAGCAGAGTATAGCAATCAGCCCCAGCATTTT
abundance: NA; v_gene: TRBV5-4; j_gene: TRBJ1-1; d_gene: NA; CDR3aa: CDSSSPDRTEAYF; CDR3nt: TGTGACAGCAGCTCCCCAGACCGTACTGAAGCTTACTTT
abundance: NA; v_gene: TRBV6-1; j_gene: TRBJ2-7; d_gene: NA; CDR3aa: CTSSEEQGGPYDQYF; CDR3nt: TGTACCAGCAGTGAGGAACAGGGAGGCCCCTACGATCAGTACTTC
abundance: once; v_gene: TRBV29-1; j_gene: TRBJ1-2; d_gene: NA; CDR3aa: CSVGDQIYGYIF; CDR3nt: TGCAGCGTTGGTGACCAAATCTATGGCTACATCTTC
abundance: NA; v_gene: TRBV29-1; j_gene: TRBJ2-7; d_gene: NA; CDR3aa: CSLLTVSYEQYF; CDR3nt: TGCAGCCTCCTCACGGTCTCCTACGAACAGTACTTC
abundance: NA; v_gene: TRBV11-2; j_gene: TRBJ1-1; d_gene: NA; CDR3aa: CTSSTGGSVTEAFF; CDR3nt: TGTACCAGTAGCACAGGCGGTTCCGTAACTGAAGCTTTCTTT
abundance: NA; v_gene: TRBV14; j_gene: TRBJ1-1; d_gene: NA; CDR3aa: CARSPTRGGTEAFF; CDR3nt: TGTGCTAGGAGCCCCACCAGGGGAGGAACTGAGGCTTTCTTT
abundance: many; v_gene: TRBV30; j_gene: TRBJ2-7; d_gene: TRBD1; CDR3aa: CAWRPGGFYYEQYF; CDR3nt: TGTGCCTGGAGACCAGGGGGCTTTTACTACGAGCAGTACTTC
abundance: NA; v_gene: TRBV7-9; j_gene: TRBJ2-7; d_gene: NA; CDR3aa: CASSPRGWQYEQYF; CDR3nt: TGTGCCAGCAGCCCCCGCGGATGGCAGTACGAGCAGTACTTC
abundance: NA; v_gene: TRBV5-8; j_gene: TRBJ2-6; d_gene: NA; CDR3aa: CASSLGKPGANVLTF; CDR3nt: TGTGCCAGCAGCTTGGGGAAGCCTGGGGCCAACGTCCTGACTTTC
abundance: few; v_gene: TRBV7-3; j_gene: TRBJ1-2; d_gene: NA; CDR3aa: CASSPQAGRGDYGYTF; CDR3nt: TGTGCCAGCAGTCCCCAGGCCGGGAGAGGGGACTATGGCTACACCTTC
abundance: NA; v_gene: TRBV6-5; j_gene: TRBJ2-2; d_gene: NA; CDR3aa: CAISSRPPGLDTGELFF; CDR3nt: TGTGCCATCAGTTCCCGTCCCCCAGGGTTAGACACCGGGGAGCTGTTTTTT
abundance: NA; v_gene: TRBV2; j_gene: TRBJ2-7; d_gene: NA; CDR3aa: CASRSFPYEQYF; CDR3nt: TGTGCCAGCCGCAGCTTCCCCTACGAGCAGTACTTC
abundance: NA; v_gene: TRBV13; j_gene: TRBJ1-3; d_gene: NA; CDR3aa: CVSSLRQDSGNTIYF; CDR3nt: TGTGTCAGCAGCTTACGGCAGGACTCTGGAAACACCATATACTTT
abundance: many; v_gene: TRBV6-2/TRBV6-3; j_gene: TRBJ2-1; d_gene: TRBD2; CDR3aa: CASVLAGGRNEQFF; CDR3nt: TGTGCCAGCGTCCTAGCGGGAGGGCGCAATGAGCAGTTCTTC
abundance: few; v_gene: TRBV11-2; j_gene: TRBJ2-1; d_gene: TRBD2; CDR3aa: CAGSSRPSGRTYEQSF; CDR3nt: TGTGCCGGCAGCTCGCGCCCCAGCGGGAGGACCTATGAGCAGTCCTTC
abundance: NA; v_gene: TRBV11-2; j_gene: TRBJ1-5; d_gene: NA; CDR3aa: CAGSLGLNQPRHF; CDR3nt: TGTGCTGGCAGCTTAGGGTTAAATCAGCCCCGGCATTTT
abundance: many; v_gene: TRBV7-9; j_gene: TRBJ2-3; d_gene: NA; CDR3aa: CASSPRRSSTDTQYF; CDR3nt: TGTGCCAGCAGCCCCCGGCGGTCCTCAACGGATACGCAGTATTTT
abundance: NA; v_gene: TRBV11-2; j_gene: TRBJ2-1; d_gene: TRBD2; CDR3aa: CASSILGTSGGDNEQFF; CDR3nt: TGTGCCAGCAGCATCCTCGGGACTAGCGGGGGTGACAATGAGCAGTTCTTC
abundance: NA; v_gene: TRBV6-6; j_gene: TRBJ2-1; d_gene: TRBD1; CDR3aa: CASSYRGQGAAEQFF; CDR3nt: TGTGCCAGTAGTTACCGGGGACAGGGGGCCGCTGAGCAGTTCTTC
abundance: NA; v_gene: TRBV10-3; j_gene: TRBJ1-6; d_gene: NA; CDR3aa: CAITHDRRGSPLHF; CDR3nt: TGTGCCATCACCCACGACAGGAGAGGGTCACCCCTCCACTTT